The rows below give T cell receptor beta chains drawn from one sample of a study of shared clonotypes between healthy human individuals. Sequencing used immunoSEQ multiplex PCR; TCRdb keeps in-frame clones, though not all of them. The profile covers 2 million to 2.5 million clones, with 85% to 95% appearing a single time and approximately 1.7% taken by the ten largest. Sample: naive CD8+ T cells from PBMCs. The receptors were sampled from a man in his late teens or twenties in good health. Some clones in this sample may be carry-over from other donors' samples. The conserved cysteine and the conserved F or W are not part of the CDR3 here. Each record gives: V gene, CDR3 protein.

V: TRBV6-5; CDR3: ASSYRTGYQPQH
V: TRBV6-5; CDR3: ASTGDQGIPYGYT
V: TRBV5-6; CDR3: ASSLALAGNFWEQF
V: TRBV6-5; CDR3: ASSQDRVSYGYT
V: TRBV29-1; CDR3: SVRPDSGLAGELF
V: TRBV10-3; CDR3: AIRLENTEAF
V: TRBV28; CDR3: ASSLLLGVNNEQF
V: TRBV4-2; CDR3: ASSQDFGQGIGAKNIQY
V: TRBV13; CDR3: ASSLGLGVQASTDEQY
V: TRBV4-3; CDR3: ASSHIAGGNTGELF
V: TRBV10-3; CDR3: AISESGEGRNYEQY
V: TRBV7-3; CDR3: ASSPTGGWFAEAF
V: TRBV28; CDR3: ASSLLQGAKRSMLGEKLF
V: TRBV27; CDR3: ASSQGFAKNIQY
V: TRBV27; CDR3: ASSFGVPAGGEQF
V: TRBV7-8; CDR3: ASSLPGTSDQETQY
V: TRBV10-3; CDR3: AISELGFGGSNQPQH
V: TRBV29-1; CDR3: SVLAGAYNEQF
V: TRBV28; CDR3: ASSPSGNEQF
V: TRBV9; CDR3: ASGGLADEQY
V: TRBV14; CDR3: ASTRAGEDTGELF
V: TRBV6-1; CDR3: ASRTLEAADYEQY
V: TRBV28; CDR3: ASSLTGNYDEQY
V: TRBV4-3; CDR3: ASSQGFHEQF
V: TRBV19; CDR3: ASRAVMGLFYNEQF
V: TRBV4-1; CDR3: ASSQVGRNQPQH
V: TRBV5-6; CDR3: ASSVGTGVYNEQF
V: TRBV6-5; CDR3: ASSYAEGYGYT
V: TRBV6-6; CDR3: ASRGLAGGYNEQF
V: TRBV29-1; CDR3: SVTGLGRSYEQY
V: TRBV5-1; CDR3: ASRRTGGSLGNEQF
V: TRBV2; CDR3: ASSEGVSGHNEKLF
V: TRBV28; CDR3: ASRSGLAGGPGDTQY
V: TRBV5-4; CDR3: ASSLLSHEQY
V: TRBV27; CDR3: ASSLRVRDTEAF
V: TRBV6-1; CDR3: ASSEATRNYT
V: TRBV25-1; CDR3: ASSVSNTEAF
V: TRBV29-1; CDR3: SVRTGENEQY
V: TRBV28; CDR3: ASTPRGGYGYT
V: TRBV28; CDR3: ASSWRGLGANVLT
V: TRBV5-6; CDR3: ASSRGDAGYGYT
V: TRBV9; CDR3: ASSVAGHYNSPLH
V: TRBV18; CDR3: ASSHSDTPSSQPQH
V: TRBV28; CDR3: ASSFQVAEQY